These 14 T cell receptor beta chains came from one sample sequenced in a study of blood T cell repertoires in COVID-19. Produced via immunoSEQ multiplex PCR; TCRdb's table is partial and in-frame only. This table has around 150,000 clones, 84% appearing once. Material for sequencing was peripheral blood. These receptor sequences come from a man aged 25-45 years with COVID-19, enrolled during active disease.

V gene TRBV28 combines with J gene TRBJ2-5; 9 bases line up with TRBD1. Unmatched junction bases numbered 7, after V lost 5 bases and J lost 3 bases. Germline CDR1 and CDR2: MDHEN and SYDVKM. The CDR3 loop spans 15 amino acids. CDR3 protein: CASSGRDRVKETQYF. CDR3 DNA: TGTGCCAGCAGTGGCCGGGACAGGGTGAAAGAGACCCAGTACTTC.

The chain employs TRBV5-4 and TRBJ2-3, with 11 nucleotides matching TRBD2. Per the germline V gene, CDR1 is SGHNT and CDR2 is YYREEE (reference sequence). The CDR3 is made up of 16 amino acids. V dropped 5 bases and J dropped 2; count of bases not matched to a gene: 7. CDR3 region: CASRHASGRTTDTQYF. The CDR3 region has the DNA TGTGCCAGCAGGCATGCTAGCGGGAGGACCACAGATACGCAGTATTTT.

The chain couples TRBV2 to TRBJ1-1, with 7 positions matching TRBD1. Per the germline V gene, CDR1 is SNHLY and CDR2 is FYNNEI. The V segment lost 8 bases and the J segment 5 bases; nucleotides outside the gene matches: 11. This CDR3 has 14 amino acids. In DNA form, the CDR3 reads TGTGCCAGCCAACCAATCAGGGGGAGGACTGAAGCTTTCTTT. Protein product: CASQPIRGRTEAFF.

The chain has TRBV9 and TRBJ1-6; 7 nucleotides match TRBD1. Unmatched junction bases numbered 7, after V lost 4 bases and J lost 6 bases. The CDR3 covers 15 residues. The V gene's germline CDR1 is SGDLS and CDR2 YYNGEE. The CDR3 spells CASSPTGTVNSPLHF. The CDR3 DNA reads as TGTGCCAGCAGCCCGACCGGGACAGTTAATTCACCCCTCCACTTT.

The chain recombines TRBV19 with TRBJ1-6; D is possibly TRBD1 (5 bases). Per germline, CDR1 LNHDA and CDR2 SQIVND (reference sequence). CDR3 length equals 14 residues. The V end was cut by 4 bases, the J end by 9 bases, with 13 bases between. The CDR3 nucleotides read TGTGCCAGTAGTAGTCGAGGAGGGACTTCACCCCTCCACTTT. Amino acids: CASSSRGGTSPLHF.

The chain is built from TRBV2 and TRBJ1-1; 7 nucleotides match TRBD1. V lost 1 base to trimming and J lost 0 bases; unmatched junction nucleotides: 2. The CDR3 has 15 amino acids. Germline CDR1 is SNHLY and CDR2 is FYNNEI. CDR3 amino acids: CASSEGQGVNTEAFF. CDR3 in DNA: TGTGCCAGCAGTGAAGGACAGGGTGTGAACACTGAAGCTTTCTTT.

This clone was counted once. The chain joins TRBV19 to TRBJ2-3; 7 nucleotides agree with TRBD2. CDR3 length equals 13 residues. The V segment lost 3 bases and the J segment 8 bases; nucleotides outside the gene matches: 5. Germline V gene sequence: CDR1 LNHDA, CDR2 SQIVND (reference sequence). CDR3 sequence reads: CASSIAREGTQYF. Here the CDR3 DNA reads TGTGCCAGTAGTATCGCGAGGGAGGGTACGCAGTATTTT.

This clone has just one count. At one of its ends the junction is not consistent with the germline gene, which may arise from a read error. The genes are TRBV5-1 and TRBJ2-7, with a weak D call TRBD1 (8 bases). The germline gives CDR1 SGHRS, CDR2 YFSETQ. CDR3 size: 15 residues. The CDR3 protein is CASSPGGGQGRTYRF. Here the CDR3 DNA reads TGCGCCAGCAGCCCGGGGGGCGGACAGGGAAGAACGTACCGCTTC.

This chain links TRBV19 with TRBJ2-1; TRBD2 matches at 8 bases. The CDR3 spans 17 residues. CDR1 LNHDA and CDR2 SQIVND come from the germline V gene (reference sequence). V gave up 5 bases and J gave up 0 bases; unmatched junction bases: 9. The CDR3 DNA reads TGTGCCAGTAGTCCATGGGGGAGCGGGAGCTCCTACAATGAGCAGTTCTTC. Protein product: CASSPWGSGSSYNEQFF.

In DNA form, the CDR3 reads TGTGCCAGCACCCCGAGGCATGAGCAGTTCTTC. Encoded protein: CASTPRHEQFF. The chain couples TRBV7-2 to TRBJ2-1; D gene unclear. V dropped 7 bases and J dropped 8 bases, with 9 bases sitting between them. The germline CDR1 and CDR2 sequences are SGHTA and FQGNSA. CDR3 length equals 11 residues.

The V call is TRBV28, the J call TRBJ1-3; maybe TRBD1 (6 bases). The V and J ends lost 5 bases and 7 bases respectively, with 15 bases between them. The CDR3 spans 14 residues. Germline V gene data show CDR1 as MDHEN and CDR2 as SYDVKM. The CDR3 nucleotides are TGTGCCAGCAGTAGGGCTTTTCAGGGGAACACCATATATTTT. As protein: CASSRAFQGNTIYF.

The chain joins TRBV25-1 to TRBJ2-1; tentative D call: TRBD1 (6 bases). The germline V and J ends were trimmed by 1 base and 0 bases, with 10 bases remaining between them. The CDR3 totals 16 residues. The V gene's germline CDR1 is MGHDK and CDR2 SYGVNS. For the CDR3, the DNA is TGTGCCAGCAGTGAATTCGGCAGGGGCTCCTACAATGAGCAGTTCTTC. It yields the protein CASSEFGRGSYNEQFF.

This sequence joins TRBV9 and TRBJ2-3, with 7 nucleotides matching TRBD2. The CDR3 contains 19 residues. J gave up 1 base and V 1 base, and 15 bases lay outside the gene matches. Germline lookup yields CDR1 SGDLS and CDR2 YYNGEE. The DNA of the CDR3 is TGTGCCAGCAGCGTATCTGGGGTGACGCGGGAGAGTCGCACAGATACGCAGTATTTT. This sequence encodes CASSVSGVTRESRTDTQYF.

The chain carries TRBV3-1 (or the pseudogene TRBV3-2) and TRBJ1-1; D unresolved. The germline CDR1 and CDR2 sequences are LGHDT and YNNKEL (reference sequence). Trimming took 3 bases from V and 11 from J, leaving 10 bases between them. The CDR3 runs 11 residues. CDR3 region: CASSQYHGAFF. The CDR3 coding sequence is TGTGCCAGCAGCCAGTATCACGGGGCTTTCTTT.